Presented here are 3 T cell receptor beta chains from one specimen sequenced in a study of CD4 T cells in relation to SARS-CoV-2 and coronaviruses. Profiled with immunoSEQ multiplex PCR; TCRdb holds only in-frame clones, not every one. The data contain about 24,000 clones, about 75% of them singletons. No antigens are known for them. The unexposed donors gave CD4+ T cells in about 2011-2018, prior to COVID-19. CD4+ T cells were isolated from the cells after around 9 days of culture. Sequenced material: CD4+ T cells from PBMCs, cultured in vitro. The receptors stem from a human donor in good health.

V usage is TRBV4-1 and J usage is TRBJ2-1; TRBD2 agrees at 10 bases. The germline gives CDR1 MGHRA, CDR2 YSYEKL. With 1 base clipped from V and 4 bases from J, the junction kept 4 bases outside the gene matches. The CDR3 is 16 residues long. Here the CDR3 reads CASSQVPTSGYNEQFF. CDR3 nucleotide sequence: TGCGCCAGCAGCCAAGTTCCGACTAGCGGGTACAATGAGCAGTTCTTC.

The chain has TRBV5-4 and TRBJ2-3; the match to TRBD2 covers 8 bases. V dropped 1 base and J dropped 5; count of bases not matched to a gene: 9. The CDR3 is 16 amino acids. Germline V gene data show CDR1 as SGHNT and CDR2 as YYREEE (reference sequence). CDR3 sequence reads: CASSLQREWPGDTQYF. The CDR3 DNA reads as TGTGCCAGCAGCTTGCAGCGGGAGTGGCCAGGAGATACGCAGTATTTT.

The chain combines TRBV7-9 with TRBJ2-5, with D possibly being TRBD1 (6 bases). The V gene's germline CDR1 is SEHNR and CDR2 FQNEAQ (reference sequence). Trimming took off 4 bases at V and 7 bases at J, with 16 bases between the two ends. The CDR3 spans 14 residues. As DNA, the CDR3 is TGTGCCAGCAGCTCACCCAGGGGCACCGGGACCCAGTACTTC. Translation gives CASSSPRGTGTQYF. Full variable domain (rest looked up from reference TRBV7-9 and TRBJ2-5): DTGVSQNPRHKITKRGQNVTFRCDPISEHNRLYWYRQTLGQGPEFLTYFQNEAQLEKSRLLSDRFSAERPKGSFSTLEIQRTEQGDSAMYLCASSSPRGTGTQYFGPGTRLLVL.